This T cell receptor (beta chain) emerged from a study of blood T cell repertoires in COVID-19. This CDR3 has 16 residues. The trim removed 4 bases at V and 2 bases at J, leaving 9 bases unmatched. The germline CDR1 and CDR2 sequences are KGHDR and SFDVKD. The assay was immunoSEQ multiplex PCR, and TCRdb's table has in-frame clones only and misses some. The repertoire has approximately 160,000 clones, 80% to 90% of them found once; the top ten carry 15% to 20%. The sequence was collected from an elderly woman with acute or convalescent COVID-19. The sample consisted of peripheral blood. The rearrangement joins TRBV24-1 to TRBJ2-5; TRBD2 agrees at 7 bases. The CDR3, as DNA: TGTGCCACCAGTGAGGGGAGCGGGATAATTCAAGAGACCCAGTACTTC. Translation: CATSEGSGIIQETQYF.